One and the same sample provided the 29 T cell receptor beta chains below, sequenced in a study of a mutant IDH1 vaccine in newly diagnosed glioma. Time point here: week 11, during vaccination. Topical imiquimod accompanied each vaccine dose, which consisted of 300 ug of mutant IDH1 20-mer peptide. These receptors lack a known antigen. Sequencing was performed with immunoSEQ multiplex PCR; in TCRdb, only in-frame clones are kept and a portion is missing. This sample carries 20,000 to 25,000 clones, around nine tenths of them seen once, and the ten largest clones take around 5.7%. The sample here was PBMCs, taken from a glioma patient whose treatment included an IDH1 peptide vaccine. Receptors were obtained from a woman aged 40-49 years with glioma.

CDR3 amino acids: CAWSAGQTYQETQYF. CDR3 DNA sequence: TGTGCCTGGAGTGCGGGACAGACCTACCAAGAGACCCAGTACTTC. The rearrangement joins TRBV30 to TRBJ2-5; 7 nucleotides agree with TRBD1. This CDR3 has 15 amino acids. CDR1 is GTSNPN, CDR2 SVGIG, per germline (reference sequence). Trimming cost V 1 base and J 0 bases; bases outside gene matches: 5.

The rearrangement joins TRBV6-1 to TRBJ1-3; D unresolved. Germline CDR1 MNHNS, CDR2 SASEGT. The CDR3 runs to 13 residues. Trimming took 1 base from V and 10 from J, leaving 11 bases between them. In DNA form, the CDR3 reads TGTGCCAGCAGTGAAGAGGAGGGTGGGACCATATATTTT. Its translation is CASSEEEGGTIYF.

This clone was seen just once. The chain is built from TRBV2 and TRBJ1-5; D gene uncertain. This CDR3 has 14 residues. V was pared by 7 bases and J by 1 base, with 11 bases between. Germline CDR1 SNHLY, CDR2 FYNNEI. The CDR3 is CASTDPLSNQPQHF. The DNA of the CDR3 is TGTGCCAGCACGGATCCACTGAGCAATCAGCCCCAGCATTTT.

The chain couples TRBV2 to TRBJ2-7; no reliable D call. V lost 4 bases, J lost 4 bases, and 23 bases lay in between. Per germline, CDR1 SNHLY and CDR2 FYNNEI. This CDR3 contains 17 residues. The CDR3 coding sequence is TGTGCCAGCAGTGGGGCCTCCACAAAGACCTCCCATTACGAGCAGTACTTC. This encodes CASSGASTKTSHYEQYF. The whole variable domain, remainder taken from reference TRBV2 and TRBJ2-7, is EPEVTQTPSHQVTQMGQEVILRCVPISNHLYFYWYRQILGQKVEFLVSFYNNEISEKSEIFDDQFSVERPDGSNFTLKIRSTKLEDSAMYFCASSGASTKTSHYEQYFGPGTRLTVT.

This clone has just a few counts. V is TRBV4-3 and J is TRBJ1-2; unclear D gene. The CDR3 consists of 14 residues. Trimming took 0 bases from V and 4 from J, leaving 9 bases between them. The germline CDR1 and CDR2 sequences are LGHNA and YSLEER. DNA of the CDR3: TGCGCCAGCAGCCAAGATCTCAGTAGCTATGGCTACACCTTC. It encodes CASSQDLSSYGYTF.

There are a few counts of this clone. The V call is TRBV4-1, the J call TRBJ1-5; 12 positions agree with TRBD1. The CDR3 covers 16 residues. Trimming removed 4 bases from V and 2 bases from J; junction bases left unmatched: 3. Germline V gene sequence: CDR1 MGHRA, CDR2 YSYEKL. In DNA form, the CDR3 reads TGCGCCAGCAGCCGGGGACAGGGGGCGGGCAATCAGCCCCAGCATTTT. It yields the protein CASSRGQGAGNQPQHF.

The rearrangement joins TRBV6-1 to TRBJ1-2, with a weak D call TRBD1 (6 bases). From germline, CDR1 is MNHNS and CDR2 SASEGT. The CDR3 is 12 residues long. Trimming pared 7 bases from V and 11 bases from J, leaving 17 bases between. The CDR3: CASNPTGFKYTF. CDR3 in DNA: TGTGCCAGCAATCCTACAGGGTTTAAGTACACCTTC.

The chain joins TRBV5-1 to TRBJ2-3; D is unresolved. The V gene's germline CDR1 is SGHRS and CDR2 YFSETQ. The ends were cut back, 4 bases at V and 2 bases at J, with 5 bases in the middle. This CDR3 region has 12 residues. The CDR3 DNA reads TGCGCCAGCAGCCCGACCACAGATACGCAGTATTTT. This translates into CASSPTTDTQYF.

The J gene is TRBJ1-5, the V gene TRBV2; D call uncertain. The CDR3 is 13 residues long. Looked up from germline, CDR1 is SNHLY and CDR2 is FYNNEI. The ends were cut back, 3 bases at V and 2 bases at J, with 5 bases in the middle. The CDR3 spells CASSEHGNQPQHF. The CDR3 DNA sequence: TGTGCCAGCAGTGAGCACGGCAATCAGCCCCAGCATTTT.

The rearrangement joins TRBV7-6 to TRBJ2-1, with TRBD2 matching 14 bases. V dropped 4 bases and J dropped 9; count of bases not matched to a gene: 8. There are 16 residues in the CDR3. Germline V gene sequence: CDR1 SGHVS, CDR2 FNYEAQ. The CDR3 sequence: CASSSPTSGGAAEQFF. CDR3 in DNA: TGTGCCAGCAGCTCCCCGACTAGCGGGGGGGCCGCTGAGCAGTTCTTC.

V usage is TRBV2 and J usage is TRBJ1-1; 10 nucleotides align to TRBD1. CDR1 is SNHLY, CDR2 FYNNEI, per germline. After removal of 9 bases from V and 0 bases from J, the junction contained 4 bases not matched to a gene. The CDR3 loop spans 14 amino acids. The CDR3 is CARDRGLMNTEAFF. The CDR3 coding sequence is TGTGCCAGAGACAGGGGGCTAATGAACACTGAAGCTTTCTTT.

The chain carries TRBV7-2 and TRBJ2-7, with D possibly matching TRBD2 (6 bases). CDR1 SGHTA and CDR2 FQGNSA come from the germline V gene. This CDR3 region has 15 residues. Trimming pared 5 bases from V and 0 bases from J, leaving 14 bases between. The CDR3 DNA reads TGTGCCAGCAGCCCAGACGGGGGATTCTCCTACGAGCAGTACTTC. Amino acid sequence: CASSPDGGFSYEQYF.

This clone came up once. The rearrangement joins TRBV30 to TRBJ1-2; the D is unclear. The germline V gene encodes CDR1 GTSNPN and CDR2 SVGIG (reference sequence). CDR3 length: 16 amino acids. Trimming left V 4 bases short and J 4 bases short, with 22 bases between. The CDR3 loop is CAWNELRPRRSYGYTF. In DNA form, the CDR3 reads TGTGCCTGGAATGAGCTCAGGCCTAGGCGGAGCTATGGCTACACCTTC.

The gene calls are TRBV30 and TRBJ1-5, with 8 bases aligning to TRBD1. Germline assignment: CDR1 GTSNPN and CDR2 SVGIG (reference sequence). The J segment lost 3 bases and the V segment lost 4 bases, leaving 14 bases of the junction unmatched. This CDR3 has 17 amino acids. The chain's CDR3 is CAWTVGTGRRINQPQHF. The CDR3 region has the DNA TGTGCCTGGACCGTCGGGACAGGCAGGAGGATCAATCAGCCCCAGCATTTT.

The rearrangement joins TRBV4-3 to TRBJ1-2; 9 bases fit TRBD1. With 5 bases clipped from V and 0 bases from J, the junction kept 13 bases outside the gene matches. Looked up from germline, CDR1 is LGHNA and CDR2 is YSLEER. The CDR3 has 18 amino acids. CDR3 DNA: TGCGCCAGCAGCGGGGGACAGGGCTTCTCCTTAGCTAACTATGGCTACACCTTC. Its protein is CASSGGQGFSLANYGYTF.

This chain uses TRBV6-5 with TRBJ1-2; no clear D. Per germline, CDR1 MNHEY and CDR2 SVGAGI. CDR3 size: 16 residues. Trimming took off 4 bases at V and 1 base at J, with 16 bases between the two ends. The CDR3 sequence: CASSSPDSPLNYGYTF. The CDR3 DNA reads as TGTGCCAGCAGTTCCCCCGACTCCCCGCTTAACTATGGCTACACCTTC.

The chain has TRBV4-1 and TRBJ1-1; no firm D call. Looked up from germline, CDR1 is MGHRA and CDR2 is YSYEKL. V dropped 1 base and J dropped 1 base, with 4 bases sitting between them. The CDR3 runs to 13 residues. For the CDR3, the DNA is TGCGCCAGCAGCCAAGGATCGAACACTGAAGCTTTCTTT. It codes for CASSQGSNTEAFF.

The chain carries TRBV10-3 and TRBJ2-5; no clear D. The ends were cut back, 3 bases at V and 1 base at J, with 12 bases in the middle. Per germline, CDR1 ENHRY and CDR2 SYGVKD. The CDR3 is made up of 15 amino acids. The CDR3 sequence: CAISDRQRAQETQYF. The CDR3 nucleotides are TGTGCCATCAGTGACCGGCAGCGCGCCCAAGAGACCCAGTACTTC.

The gene calls are TRBV4-1 and TRBJ2-7; 7 bases match TRBD2. Trimming at V came to 1 base and at J to 3 bases, leaving 15 bases not matched to a gene. CDR3 length: 18 amino acids. The germline V gene has CDR1 MGHRA and CDR2 YSYEKL. The CDR3 coding sequence is TGCGCCAGCAGCCAAGTCAGGGCCCGGACTAAGCGGGGCTACGAGCAGTACTTC. Protein product: CASSQVRARTKRGYEQYF.

The rearrangement uses TRBV5-4 and TRBJ2-7; no reliable D call. This CDR3 is 11 amino acids long. Trimming cost V 4 bases and J 5 bases, with 7 bases left between them. Germline V gene data show CDR1 as SGHNT and CDR2 as YYREEE (reference sequence). The CDR3, as DNA: TGTGCCAGCAGCAAGACGGACGAGCAGTACTTC. Protein: CASSKTDEQYF. The full variable domain, rest sourced from reference TRBV5-4 and TRBJ2-7, is ETGVTQSPTHLIKTRGQQVTLRCSSQSGHNTVSWYQQALGQGPQFIFQYYREEENGRGNFPPRFSGLQFPNYSSELNVNALELDDSALYLCASSKTDEQYFGPGTRLTVT.

Here the CDR3 DNA reads TGTGCCAGCAGTGCCGTTGGGCAGAACACTGAAGCTTTCTTT. Its protein is CASSAVGQNTEAFF. The chain links TRBV2 to TRBJ1-1; D not certain. V lost 4 bases to trimming and J lost 1 base, with 10 bases between them. This CDR3 comprises 14 residues. CDR1 and CDR2 from the germline V gene are SNHLY and FYNNEI.

The chain has TRBV10-3 and TRBJ1-5, with D hard to call. The CDR3 sequence is 14 residues long. Trimming shortened V by 4 bases and J by 2 bases, and 9 bases separated the two germline ends. CDR1 is ENHRY, CDR2 SYGVKD, per germline. The CDR3 is CAISGEGRNQPQHF. The CDR3 bases are TGTGCCATCAGTGGGGAGGGCCGCAATCAGCCCCAGCATTTT.

The genes are TRBV10-1 and TRBJ1-2; D not resolved. The CDR3 contains 13 residues. The ends were cut back, 0 bases at V and 4 bases at J, with 6 bases in the middle. Germline-derived CDR1 and CDR2 are WNHNN and SYGVQD (reference sequence). CDR3 loop: CASSESKSYGYTF. For the CDR3, the DNA is TGCGCCAGCAGTGAGTCGAAATCCTATGGCTACACCTTC.

This clone appeared a single time. The chain couples TRBV30 to TRBJ2-1; TRBD2 matches 8 bases. Per germline, CDR1 GTSNPN and CDR2 SVGIG (reference sequence). V lost 0 bases, J lost 16 bases, and 11 bases stayed unmatched. CDR3 size: 13 residues. CDR3 sequence: CAWSVGGTGLGFF. CDR3 DNA sequence: TGTGCCTGGAGTGTGGGGGGGACGGGACTAGGATTCTTC.

The chain couples TRBV7-9 to TRBJ2-5; D gene uncertain. With 5 bases removed from V and 7 bases from J, the gap between germline ends came to 20 bases. Germline V CDR1 and CDR2: SEHNR, FQNEAQ (reference sequence). The CDR3 length is 15 residues. CDR3 residues: CASSTIRGLDGTQYF. The CDR3 DNA sequence: TGTGCCAGCAGCACCATACGAGGCCTCGATGGGACCCAGTACTTC.

The chain carries TRBV2 and TRBJ2-5; TRBD1 matches 7 bases. V was clipped by 5 bases and J by 4 bases; unmatched bases: 10. There are 15 residues in the CDR3. The germline V gene encodes CDR1 SNHLY and CDR2 FYNNEI. The CDR3 spells CASSSWTGGGETQYF. The CDR3 DNA is TGTGCCAGCAGTAGCTGGACAGGAGGAGGAGAGACCCAGTACTTC.

The chain combines TRBV6-4 with TRBJ1-2; D is possibly TRBD1 (5 bases). CDR3 length equals 11 residues. In germline, CDR1 is MRHNA, CDR2 SNTAGT. The V end was cut by 4 bases, the J end by 7 bases, with 7 bases between. The CDR3 DNA is TGTGCCAGCAGTGCAGGGTTTGGCTACACCTTC. It codes for CASSAGFGYTF.

The rearrangement joins TRBV6-5 to TRBJ2-7; TRBD1 matches 7 bases. Trimming cost V 5 bases and J 2 bases; bases outside gene matches: 6. This CDR3 is 14 amino acids long. The germline CDR1 and CDR2 sequences are MNHEY and SVGAGI. CDR3 sequence: CASSPARGPYEQYF. The CDR3 nucleotides are TGTGCCAGCAGTCCGGCGAGGGGGCCCTACGAGCAGTACTTC.

The V call is TRBV19, the J call TRBJ1-4, with D perhaps TRBD1 (5 bases). The length of the CDR3 is 15 residues. Germline V gene sequence: CDR1 LNHDA, CDR2 SQIVND (reference sequence). Trimming took 1 base from V and 6 from J, leaving 12 bases between them. Here the CDR3 reads CASSIVGHGDEKLFF. CDR3 nucleotide sequence: TGTGCCAGTAGTATAGTCGGACACGGAGATGAAAAACTGTTTTTT.